The present entry profiles one T cell receptor beta chain with its context. These data originate in a study of PD-1 and CTLA-4 blockade in melanoma. Trimming removed 7 bases at V and 7 bases at J, with 20 bases between. Germline V gene data show CDR1 as SEHNR and CDR2 as FQNEAQ (reference sequence). The CDR3 contains 15 residues. The data were produced by immunoSEQ multiplex PCR, yet TCRdb's version contains in-frame clones alone and is incomplete. The sample consists of 28,000 or so clones, 75% to 95% of them appearing once. V gene TRBV7-9 combines with J gene TRBJ1-5, with D possibly TRBD1 on 5 matching bases. Sequenced material: CD8+ T cells from peripheral blood, taken from a patient given anti-PD-1 treatment. This receptor was obtained from a human donor with melanoma. The DNA of the CDR3 is TGTGCCAGCACCCAGGGCCAGGATACACAACAGCCCCAGCATTTT. It is translated as CASTQGQDTQQPQHF.